This TCR beta chain stems from a study of cytomegalovirus exposure and HLA in healthy donors. A note on this clone: The target antigen is unknown.

Regarding the study as a whole: With later analysis, a missense DCLRE1C variant became linked to TCR beta V- and J-gene trimming. Earlier results showed most TCR beta V segments being productive about 90% or about 30% of the time.

Germline V gene lookup returns CDR1 SGHTA and CDR2 FQGNSA. V shed 0 bases and J shed 9 bases, with 10 bases lying between them. The CDR3 totals 13 residues. PCR amplification relied on 60 Vbeta primers (plus 13 Jbeta primers). The table came from immunoSEQ multiplex PCR; TCRdb's copy has only in-frame clones and leaves some out. This sample yields some 160,000 clones, of which around 84% are seen a single time; about 2.6% belongs to the top ten. V and J are TRBV7-2 and TRBJ2-3; D is unclear. The receptor comes from a boy between 2 and 10 years old in good health and CMV-seronegative. The sample consisted of PBMCs. The CDR3 DNA sequence: TGTGCCAGCAGCTTAGCGCCAGGTACCACGCAGTATTTT. Protein: CASSLAPGTTQYF.